This paragraph reports one T cell receptor beta chain. Peripheral blood CD8+ and CD4+ T cells were profiled by TCR beta sequencing. RNA totalling roughly 0.45 to 1 ug underwent reverse transcription with random hexamers. The authors amplified TCR beta CDR3 across 54 Vbeta and 13 Jbeta using immunoSEQ multiplex PCR. In TCRdb, the immunoSEQ multiplex PCR reads were re-called with MiXCR into one record per CDR3 protein. The sample includes about 110,000 distinct CDR3 sequences, 90% to 98% of them seen just once. This CDR3 has 11 amino acids. V was cut by 7 bases and J by 4 bases, with 7 bases left in between. Germline CDR1 reads SNHLY; CDR2 reads FYNNEI. This specimen comes from a study of CD8 T cells in Susac syndrome.

This TCR was sampled from a human donor in good health. The chain couples TRBV2 to TRBJ1-1; D gene ambiguous. The sample consisted of CD4+ T cells from PBMCs. The CDR3 here is CASIPSTEAFF. The CDR3 DNA reads as TGTGCCAGCATACCGAGCACTGAAGCTTTCTTT.